A selection of T cell receptor beta chains follows, all from one sample in a study of post-analysis software for immune sequencing data. MiXCR, applied by TCRdb to the PCR reads, yields one record per CDR3 protein. This table holds more than 450,000 distinct CDR3 sequences, 44% found once. Sequenced input: blood. The receptors stem from a girl aged 10 to 17 with multiple sclerosis. CDR3s include the opening cysteine and the closing phenylalanine or tryptophan. Each record gives: clone size, V gene, D gene, J gene, CDR3 protein, CDR3 DNA. A D gene is named only where the DNA matches it firmly. The size field is filled for only some rows; it gives once, few, many or a size class.

size: few
V: TRBV24-1
D: TRBD2
J: TRBJ2-3
CDR3: CATSAGGDSLTDTQYF
DNA: TGTGCCACCAGTGCGGGGGGGGACTCCCTCACAGATACGCAGTATTTT

size: .
V: TRBV20-1
D: .
J: TRBJ2-1
CDR3: CSARPEYNEQFF
DNA: TGCAGTGCTAGACCAGAGTACAATGAGCAGTTCTTC

size: few
V: TRBV27
D: TRBD1
J: TRBJ2-5
CDR3: CASSLGTGGLETQYF
DNA: TGTGCCAGCAGTTTAGGGACAGGGGGGCTCGAGACCCAGTACTTC

size: .
V: TRBV7-6
D: .
J: TRBJ2-1
CDR3: CASSLGVASSSYNEQFF
DNA: TGTGCCAGCAGCTTAGGGGTAGCGTCCAGCTCCTACAATGAGCAGTTCTTC

size: .
V: TRBV7-8
D: .
J: TRBJ2-1
CDR3: CASSLVFDEQFF
DNA: TGTGCCAGCAGCTTAGTATTCGATGAGCAGTTCTTC

size: few
V: TRBV4-1
D: .
J: TRBJ2-1
CDR3: CASSQGTEPYNEQFF
DNA: TGCGCCAGCAGCCAAGGGACAGAACCCTACAATGAGCAGTTCTTC

size: .
V: TRBV4-3
D: .
J: TRBJ2-7
CDR3: CASSQAGRGLYEQYF
DNA: TGCGCCAGCAGCCAAGCGGGCAGAGGACTATACGAGCAGTACTTC

size: .
V: TRBV10-3
D: TRBD2
J: TRBJ2-1
CDR3: CAVSGTSGSEQFF
DNA: TGTGCCGTCTCCGGGACTAGCGGGAGTGAGCAGTTCTTC

size: few
V: TRBV6-4
D: .
J: TRBJ2-1
CDR3: CASSDSKGYNEQFF
DNA: TGTGCCAGCAGTGACTCGAAAGGGTACAATGAGCAGTTCTTC

size: few
V: TRBV4-1
D: TRBD2
J: TRBJ2-5
CDR3: CASSQSGTTGLAGERKTQYF
DNA: TGCGCCAGCAGCCAATCTGGGACAACCGGACTAGCGGGAGAGAGGAAGACCCAGTACTTC

size: few
V: TRBV12-3/TRBV12-4
D: .
J: TRBJ2-1
CDR3: CASRTPRETNEQFF
DNA: TGTGCCAGCAGAACCCCGCGGGAAACCAATGAGCAGTTCTTC